The 19 T cell receptor beta chains below come from one sample, sequenced in a study of post-analysis software for immune sequencing data. These TCRs are of unknown antigen specificity. Findings of the study overall: TRBV segments more frequent in patients than in controls numbered a few and included TRBV5-6, TRBV5-1 and TRBV20-1.

cDNA libraries of TCR beta carried unique molecular identifiers. Each CDR3 protein gets one entry after TCRdb re-called the PCR reads with MiXCR. The sample consists of approximately 400,000 distinct CDR3 sequences, about a third of them appearing once. Sequencing input: blood. Receptors originate from a girl under 18 with multiple sclerosis.

This clonotype was picked up a small number of times. This sequence joins TRBV20-1 and TRBJ2-1, with 7 positions matching TRBD1. This CDR3 comprises 15 residues. Germline-derived CDR1 and CDR2 are DFQATT and SNEGSKA (reference sequence). The trim removed 1 base at V and 5 bases at J, leaving 8 bases unmatched. The CDR3 loop is CSARGNRGPDNEQFF. CDR3 DNA sequence: TGCAGTGCTAGAGGTAACAGGGGTCCTGACAATGAGCAGTTCTTC.

This clonotype was recorded a few times. The rearrangement joins TRBV20-1 to TRBJ2-1; possibly TRBD2 for D (6 bases). V dropped 5 bases and J dropped 9 bases, with 17 bases sitting between them. This CDR3 region has 13 residues. Per the germline V gene, CDR1 is DFQATT and CDR2 is SNEGSKA (reference sequence). CDR3 protein: CSALRPGEGEQFF. The CDR3 nucleotides are TGCAGTGCTTTAAGACCGGGGGAAGGTGAGCAGTTCTTC.

This clonotype has only a few counts. The genes are TRBV7-2 and TRBJ1-2; D is unclear. This CDR3 spans 16 amino acids. Germline loops: CDR1 SGHTA, CDR2 FQGNSA. V was cut by 1 base and J by 5 bases, with 17 bases left in between. In DNA, the CDR3 is TGTGCCAGCAGCTTAGGGTCAGGTTCAAGGGAGTATGGCTACACCTTC. Protein: CASSLGSGSREYGYTF.

This clonotype came up a few times. V and J are TRBV28 and TRBJ2-5, with D possibly matching TRBD2 (5 bases). The V end was cut by 3 bases, the J end by 4 bases, with 9 bases between. This CDR3 is 13 amino acids long. Germline assignment: CDR1 MDHEN and CDR2 SYDVKM. CDR3 protein: CASSLIEGETQYF. CDR3 in DNA: TGTGCCAGCAGTTTGATAGAGGGAGAGACCCAGTACTTC.

This clonotype appeared a few times. The gene calls are TRBV7-2 and TRBJ2-3, with D unresolved. V lost 1 base and J lost 4, with 15 bases in between. This CDR3 is built from 16 residues. Germline V gene sequence: CDR1 SGHTA, CDR2 FQGNSA. The CDR3, as DNA: TGTGCCAGCAGCTTAGGACGAGGTCCTGACGCAGATACGCAGTATTTT. Protein sequence: CASSLGRGPDADTQYF.

J is TRBJ2-4 and V is TRBV5-1; D is perhaps TRBD1 or TRBD2 (5 bases each). The CDR3 covers 16 residues. V lost 3 bases, J lost 6 bases, and 19 bases lay in between. Germline V lookup: CDR1 SGHRS, CDR2 YFSETQ. For the CDR3, the DNA is TGCGCCAGCAGCTCGGGACCCCTCTTAACGCCAAACATTCAGTACTTC. Encoded protein: CASSSGPLLTPNIQYF.

This chain links TRBV6-2 or TRBV6-3 with TRBJ2-1, with D possibly called TRBD1 or TRBD2 (5 bases each). Looked up from germline, CDR1 is MNHEY and CDR2 is SVGEGT. The CDR3 contains 12 residues. V was shortened by 6 bases and J by 7 bases, with 10 bases between the two germline ends. CDR3: CASRGLANEQFF. For the CDR3, the DNA is TGTGCCAGCAGGGGGCTAGCTAATGAGCAGTTCTTC.

The V and J genes are TRBV20-1 and TRBJ2-6; the D call may be TRBD1 or TRBD2 (5 bases each). Per germline, CDR1 DFQATT and CDR2 SNEGSKA (reference sequence). Trimming shortened V by 4 bases and J by 2 bases, and 12 bases separated the two germline ends. This CDR3 is 15 amino acids long. The CDR3 DNA follows: TGCAGTGCTACCGGGACCTCTCCTGGGGCCAACGTCCTGACTTTC. Protein sequence: CSATGTSPGANVLTF.

This sequence joins TRBV28 and TRBJ2-4; D is ambiguous. The J call is doubtful: the DNA matches TRBJ2-7 better. CDR1 is MDHEN and CDR2 is SYDVKM in the germline V gene. The CDR3 totals 13 residues. CDR3 DNA: TGTGCCAGCAGTCCCAGGAACTCCTACGAGCAGTACTTC. This sequence encodes CASSPRNSYEQYF.

The chain has TRBV27 and TRBJ2-1; D perhaps matches TRBD2 (6 bases). V was shortened by 8 bases and J by 9 bases, with 26 bases between the two germline ends. CDR1 and CDR2 (germline): MNHEY, SMNVEV (reference sequence). This CDR3 comprises 16 residues. The CDR3 DNA reads as TGTGCCAGCGGGCGCGGGGCAGGTCCGTTTGCGGGTGAGCAGTTCTTC. Its protein is CASGRGAGPFAGEQFF.

This sequence joins TRBV29-1 and TRBJ2-5, with D possibly matching TRBD1 (5 bases). The CDR3 spans 11 residues. V was trimmed by 5 bases and J by 3 bases, leaving 7 bases between them. Germline V gene data show CDR1 as SQVTM and CDR2 as ANQGSEA. The CDR3 protein is CSVKGEETQYF. CDR3 coding DNA: TGCAGCGTTAAAGGGGAAGAGACCCAGTACTTC.

The rearrangement links TRBV7-2 to TRBJ2-1; D may be TRBD1 (6 bases). The CDR3 sequence is 15 residues long. From germline, CDR1 is SGHTA and CDR2 FQGNSA. V was shortened by 8 bases and J by 4 bases, with 18 bases between the two germline ends. As DNA, the CDR3 is TGTGCCAGCCAAACCGGGACATCGATTTACAATGAGCAGTTCTTC. It specifies CASQTGTSIYNEQFF.

This clonotype was detected only a few times. V is TRBV2 and J is TRBJ1-1, with D tentatively TRBD1 (5 bases). The CDR3 sequence is 12 residues long. Trimming took 8 bases from V and 3 from J, leaving 10 bases between them. Germline lookup yields CDR1 SNHLY and CDR2 FYNNEI. CDR3 protein: CASRRGDTEAFF. CDR3 bases: TGTGCCAGCCGCAGAGGGGACACTGAAGCTTTCTTT. Based on the CDR3 plus reference TRBV2 and TRBJ1-1, the full variable domain is EPEVTQTPSHQVTQMGQEVILRCVPISNHLYFYWYRQILGQKVEFLVSFYNNEISEKSEIFDDQFSVERPDGSNFTLKIRSTKLEDSAMYFCASRRGDTEAFFGQGTRLTVV.

The sample holds a few counts of this clonotype. The chain links TRBV6-2 or TRBV6-3 to TRBJ2-1; TRBD2 is a possible D gene (5 bases). The ends were cut back, 4 bases at V and 3 bases at J, with 13 bases in the middle. CDR3 size: 15 residues. Germline CDR1 MNHEY, CDR2 SVGEGT. The CDR3 DNA follows: TGTGCCAGCAGTTCCCAGACTATTAACTACAATGAGCAGTTCTTC. It specifies CASSSQTINYNEQFF.

V gene TRBV6-1 combines with J gene TRBJ2-5; 8 positions agree with TRBD2. This CDR3 is built from 15 residues. The V and J ends lost 4 bases and 4 bases, in that order; junction bases with no gene match: 8. Germline assignment: CDR1 MNHNS and CDR2 SASEGT. In nucleotides, the CDR3 is TGTGCCAGCAGTGGTACCGGGACTAGGGGAGAGACCCAGTACTTC. Residues: CASSGTGTRGETQYF.

V is TRBV6-6 and J is TRBJ2-5, with D possibly matching TRBD2 (5 bases). Trimming left V 6 bases short and J 4 bases short, with 15 bases between. This CDR3 has 14 residues. Germline V gene data show CDR1 as MNHNY and CDR2 as SVGAGI (reference sequence). The CDR3 nucleotides are TGTGCCAGCAGCAACGAGAGAGGAGGAGAGACCCAGTACTTC. It encodes CASSNERGGETQYF.

This clonotype was detected ten times or more. The rearrangement links TRBV12-3 or TRBV12-4 to TRBJ2-7; D remains ambiguous. Between the trimmed V and J ends, which lost 1 base and 0 bases, there was a span of 7 bases. This CDR3 is built from 14 residues. This CDR3 reads CASSLGFSSYEQYF. The DNA of the CDR3 is TGTGCCAGCAGTTTAGGGTTTAGCTCCTACGAGCAGTACTTC.

The chain is built from TRBV5-1 and TRBJ2-4; 8 nucleotides line up with TRBD1. The end of the DNA fits TRBJ2-7 better, so the J call may be wrong. Germline CDR1 SGHRS, CDR2 YFSETQ. CDR3 size: 14 residues. CDR3 region: CASSPDRVEGEQYF. CDR3 in DNA: TGCGCCAGCAGCCCGGACAGGGTCGAGGGCGAGCAGTACTTC.

Remarks on this clonotype: A clone one base away is much larger, so this may be a read error. V gene TRBV10-3 combines with J gene TRBJ2-5, with 9 bases that match TRBD1. The last part of the DNA fits TRBJ2-7 better; the J call may be wrong. Germline CDR1 ENHRY, CDR2 SYGVKD. This CDR3 spans 16 amino acids. CDR3: CAISTTPGQGVYEQYF. Here the CDR3 DNA reads TGTGCCATCAGCACAACCCCGGGACAGGGTGTCTACGAGCAGTACTTC.